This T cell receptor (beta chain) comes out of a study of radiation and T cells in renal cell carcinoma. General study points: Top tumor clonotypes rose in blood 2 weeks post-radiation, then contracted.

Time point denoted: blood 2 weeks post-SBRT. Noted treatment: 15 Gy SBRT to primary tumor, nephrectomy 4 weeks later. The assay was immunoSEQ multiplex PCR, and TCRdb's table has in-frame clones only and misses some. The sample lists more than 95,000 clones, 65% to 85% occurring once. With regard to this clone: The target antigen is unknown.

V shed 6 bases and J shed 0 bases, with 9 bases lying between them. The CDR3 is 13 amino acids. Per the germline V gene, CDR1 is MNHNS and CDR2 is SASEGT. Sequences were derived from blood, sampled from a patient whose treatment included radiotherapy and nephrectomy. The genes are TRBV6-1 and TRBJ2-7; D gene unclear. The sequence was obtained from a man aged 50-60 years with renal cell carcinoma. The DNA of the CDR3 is TGTGCCAGCAGATGGACGGACTCCTACGAGCAGTACTTC. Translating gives CASRWTDSYEQYF.